This TCR beta chain was identified during a study of control samples from healthy donors and cancer patients. Trimming pared 5 bases from V and 8 bases from J, leaving 6 bases between. Germline V lookup: CDR1 LGHDT, CDR2 YNNKEL (reference sequence). The CDR3 extends over 11 amino acids. The repertoire was sequenced with immunoSEQ multiplex PCR; TCRdb's copy has only in-frame clones and lacks some. The data hold 150,000 to 200,000 clones, with approximately 92% observed a single time. This TCR came from a man younger than 45 in good health. This rearrangement joins TRBV3-1 (or the pseudogene TRBV3-2) to TRBJ2-2; D is possibly TRBD2 (5 bases). Sequenced input: blood. CDR3 loop: CASSGLGELFF. The CDR3 DNA sequence: TGTGCCAGCAGCGGACTTGGGGAGCTGTTTTTT.